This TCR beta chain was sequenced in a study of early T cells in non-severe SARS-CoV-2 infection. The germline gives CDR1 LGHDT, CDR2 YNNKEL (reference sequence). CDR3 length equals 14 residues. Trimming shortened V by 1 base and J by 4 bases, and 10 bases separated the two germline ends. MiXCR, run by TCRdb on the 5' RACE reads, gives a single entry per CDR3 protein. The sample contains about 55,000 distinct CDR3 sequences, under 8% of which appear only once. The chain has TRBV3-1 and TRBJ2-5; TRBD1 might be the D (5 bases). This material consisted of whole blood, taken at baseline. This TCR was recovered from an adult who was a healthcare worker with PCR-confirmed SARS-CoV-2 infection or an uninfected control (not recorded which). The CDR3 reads CASSQVQGSETQYF. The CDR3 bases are TGTGCCAGCAGCCAAGTCCAGGGATCAGAGACCCAGTACTTC.